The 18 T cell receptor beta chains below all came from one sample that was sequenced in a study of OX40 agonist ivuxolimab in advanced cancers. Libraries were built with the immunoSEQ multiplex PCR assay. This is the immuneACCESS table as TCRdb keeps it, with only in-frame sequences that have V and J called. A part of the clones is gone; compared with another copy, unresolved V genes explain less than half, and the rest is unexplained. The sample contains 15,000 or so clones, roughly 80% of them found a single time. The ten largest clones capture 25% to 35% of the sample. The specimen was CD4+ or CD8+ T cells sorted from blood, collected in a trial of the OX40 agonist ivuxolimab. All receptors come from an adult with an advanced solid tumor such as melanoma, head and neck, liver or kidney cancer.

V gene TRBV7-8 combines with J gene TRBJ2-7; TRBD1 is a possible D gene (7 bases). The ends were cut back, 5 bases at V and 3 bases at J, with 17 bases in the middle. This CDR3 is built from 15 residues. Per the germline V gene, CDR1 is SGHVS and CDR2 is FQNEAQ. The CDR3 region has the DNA TGTGCCAGCAGCCAGGGGGGCACTGGAGACTACGAGCAGTACTTC. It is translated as CASSQGGTGDYEQYF.

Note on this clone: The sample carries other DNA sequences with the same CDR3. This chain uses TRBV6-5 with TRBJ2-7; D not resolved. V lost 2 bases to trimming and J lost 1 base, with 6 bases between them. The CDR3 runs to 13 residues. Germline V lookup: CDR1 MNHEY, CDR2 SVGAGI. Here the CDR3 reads CASSYAESYEQYF. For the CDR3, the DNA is TGTGCCAGCAGTTACGCCGAATCCTACGAGCAGTACTTC.

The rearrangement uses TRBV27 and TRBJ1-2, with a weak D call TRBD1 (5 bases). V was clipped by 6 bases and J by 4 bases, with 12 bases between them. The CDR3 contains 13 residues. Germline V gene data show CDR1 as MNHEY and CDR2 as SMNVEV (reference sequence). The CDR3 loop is CASSPLGGYGYTF. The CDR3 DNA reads TGTGCCAGCAGCCCCTTGGGGGGCTATGGCTACACCTTC.

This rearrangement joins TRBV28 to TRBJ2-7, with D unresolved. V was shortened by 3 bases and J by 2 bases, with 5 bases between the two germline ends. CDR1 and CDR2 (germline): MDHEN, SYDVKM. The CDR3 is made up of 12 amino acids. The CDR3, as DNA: TGTGCCAGCAGTTTCTCTACCTACGAGCAGTACTTC. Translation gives CASSFSTYEQYF.

CDR3 bases: TGCGCCAGCAGTGCCTCGTACGAGCAGTACTTC. Translating gives CASSASYEQYF. This chain joins TRBV10-2 and TRBJ2-7; D call uncertain. The CDR3 is 11 residues long. Germline lookup yields CDR1 WSHSY and CDR2 SAAADI. With 4 bases removed from V and 4 bases from J, the gap between germline ends came to 5 bases.

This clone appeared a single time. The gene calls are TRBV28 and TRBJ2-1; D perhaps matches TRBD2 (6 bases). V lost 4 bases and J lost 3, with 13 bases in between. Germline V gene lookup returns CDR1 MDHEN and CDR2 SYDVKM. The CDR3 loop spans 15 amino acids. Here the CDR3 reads CASSSLGLDYNEQFF. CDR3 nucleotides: TGTGCCAGCAGTTCCTTGGGACTGGACTACAATGAGCAGTTCTTC.

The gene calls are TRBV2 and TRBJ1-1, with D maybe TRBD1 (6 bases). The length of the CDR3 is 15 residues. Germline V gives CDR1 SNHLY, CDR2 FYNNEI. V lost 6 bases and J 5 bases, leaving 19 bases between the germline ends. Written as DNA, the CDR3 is TGTGCCAGCAGAGGAGAGGGGGGATCTCGGACTGAAGCTTTCTTT. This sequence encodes CASRGEGGSRTEAFF.

CDR3 bases: TGTGCCAGCAGTTTATACCCGACACAAACCTACGAGCAGTACTTC. Translating it yields CASSLYPTQTYEQYF. The rearrangement uses TRBV27 and TRBJ2-7; D is undetermined. CDR3 size: 15 residues. Between the trimmed V and J ends, which lost 1 base and 2 bases, there was a span of 12 bases. Germline assignment: CDR1 MNHEY and CDR2 SMNVEV (reference sequence).

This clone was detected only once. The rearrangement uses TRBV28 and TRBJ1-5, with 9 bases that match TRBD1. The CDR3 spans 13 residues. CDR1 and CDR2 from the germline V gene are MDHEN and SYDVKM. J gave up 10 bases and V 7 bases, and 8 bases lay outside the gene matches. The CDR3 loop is CASMGQGNVPQHF. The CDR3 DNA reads TGTGCCAGCATGGGACAGGGCAATGTCCCCCAGCATTTT.

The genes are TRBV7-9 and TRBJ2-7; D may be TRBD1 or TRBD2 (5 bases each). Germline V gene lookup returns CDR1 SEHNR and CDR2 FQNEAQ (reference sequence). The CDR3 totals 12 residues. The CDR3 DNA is TGTGCTACGAGGGGCAGCGACTACGAGCAGTACTTC. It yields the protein CATRGSDYEQYF.

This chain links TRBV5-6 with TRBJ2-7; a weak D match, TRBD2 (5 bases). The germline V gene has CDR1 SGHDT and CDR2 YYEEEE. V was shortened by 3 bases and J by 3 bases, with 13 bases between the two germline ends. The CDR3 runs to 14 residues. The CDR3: CASSSEGRGYEQYF. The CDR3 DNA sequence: TGTGCCAGCAGCTCCGAGGGCCGGGGCTACGAGCAGTACTTC.

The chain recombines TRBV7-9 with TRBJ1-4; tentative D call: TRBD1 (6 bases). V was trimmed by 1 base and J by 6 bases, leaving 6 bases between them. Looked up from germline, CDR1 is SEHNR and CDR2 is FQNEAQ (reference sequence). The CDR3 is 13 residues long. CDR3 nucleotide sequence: TGTGCCAGCAGCTTAGGGACAGATGAAAAACTGTTTTTT. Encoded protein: CASSLGTDEKLFF.

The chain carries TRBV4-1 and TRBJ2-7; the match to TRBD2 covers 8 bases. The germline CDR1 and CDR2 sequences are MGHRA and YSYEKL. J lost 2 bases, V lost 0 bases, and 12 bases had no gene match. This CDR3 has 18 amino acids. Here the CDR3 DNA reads TGCGCCAGCAGCCAAGATCCCCCAAGCGGGGGAGGGGCCTACGAGCAGTACTTC. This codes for CASSQDPPSGGGAYEQYF.

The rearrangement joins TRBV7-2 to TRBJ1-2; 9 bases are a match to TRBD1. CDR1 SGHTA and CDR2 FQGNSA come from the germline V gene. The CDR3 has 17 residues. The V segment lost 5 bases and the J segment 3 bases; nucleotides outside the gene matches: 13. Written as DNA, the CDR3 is TGTGCCAGCAGCCACGACCGGGACAGGGTCGAAGACTATGGCTACACCTTC. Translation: CASSHDRDRVEDYGYTF.

The CDR3: CATSSRLWNTIYF. DNA of the CDR3: TGTGCCACCAGCTCCCGTCTCTGGAACACCATATATTTT. This chain links TRBV15 with TRBJ1-3, with unresolved D. V lost 5 bases and J 7 bases, leaving 12 bases between the germline ends. Germline CDR1 reads LNHNV; CDR2 reads YYDKDF (reference sequence). CDR3 length: 13 residues.

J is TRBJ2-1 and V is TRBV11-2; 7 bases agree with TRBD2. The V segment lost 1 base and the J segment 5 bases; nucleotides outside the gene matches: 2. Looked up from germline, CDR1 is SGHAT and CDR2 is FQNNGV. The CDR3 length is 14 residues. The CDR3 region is CASSLGGGHNEQFF. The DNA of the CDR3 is TGTGCCAGCAGCTTAGGGGGAGGGCACAATGAGCAGTTCTTC.

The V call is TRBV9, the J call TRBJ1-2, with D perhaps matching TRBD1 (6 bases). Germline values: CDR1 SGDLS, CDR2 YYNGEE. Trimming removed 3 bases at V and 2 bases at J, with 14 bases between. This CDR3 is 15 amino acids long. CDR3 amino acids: CASSGGTGKNYGYTF. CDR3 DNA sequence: TGTGCCAGCAGCGGTGGAACAGGGAAAAACTATGGCTACACCTTC.

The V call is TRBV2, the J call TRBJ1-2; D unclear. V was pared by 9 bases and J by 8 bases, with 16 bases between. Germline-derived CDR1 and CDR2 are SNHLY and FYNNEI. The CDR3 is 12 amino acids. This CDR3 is CASPRNLEGYTF. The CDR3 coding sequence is TGTGCCAGTCCCAGAAACCTGGAAGGCTACACCTTC.